Listed below are T cell receptor beta chains from one sample, sequenced in a study of Ad26.COV2.S vaccination and SARS-CoV-2 variants. Sequencing used immunoSEQ multiplex PCR; TCRdb keeps in-frame clones, though not all of them. The sample holds around 310,000 clones, roughly 90% seen once. The specimen comprised peripheral blood, sampled in a trial of Ad26.COV2.S vaccine versus placebo. The receptors were gathered from a person aged 18 to 65 who received the Ad26.COV2.S COVID-19 vaccine or a placebo. The CDR3 runs from the conserved cysteine through the conserved F or W. Clone size is given for some rows only: seen once, a few or many times, or a class if the clone is expanded.

V	J	size	CDR3
TRBV19	TRBJ1-1	once	CASSVQNSDTEAFF
TRBV7-9	TRBJ2-5	NA	CASSSVDGTQYF
TRBV29-1	TRBJ1-2	NA	CSVDISGQHYGYTF
TRBV4-3	TRBJ1-1	NA	CASSQGVGLNTEAFF
TRBV4-3	TRBJ2-3	once	CASSPWRGSSTDTQYF
TRBV12-5	TRBJ1-1	NA	CASGIKEQGRNTEAFF
TRBV11-2	TRBJ1-1	NA	CASSLGLRSDVFF
TRBV18	TRBJ1-2	NA	CASSLVIDRANSPGYTF
TRBV6-5	TRBJ2-3	NA	CASSWGATDTQYF
TRBV27	TRBJ1-2	NA	CASTSLGQGNYGYTF
TRBV5-5	TRBJ1-2	once	CASSAGQGMGLRYGYTF
TRBV19	TRBJ1-2	NA	CASSIPDKYYGYTF
TRBV27	TRBJ1-5	NA	CASSPLGGEHSNQPQHF
TRBV9	TRBJ2-3	NA	CASSRWGGPADTQYF
TRBV4-3	TRBJ1-4	NA	CASSQDHVEYATNEKLFF
TRBV6-4	TRBJ1-1	NA	CASRSGPGTNTEAFF
TRBV7-3	TRBJ1-1	NA	CASSLIRGTGTEAFF
TRBV6-2/TRBV6-3	TRBJ2-7	NA	CASSGRGTAGPYEQYF
TRBV6-5	TRBJ1-5	NA	CASSRRINQPQHF
TRBV10-3	TRBJ1-3	NA	CAISETLGGWENTIYF
TRBV6-5	TRBJ2-5	NA	CATTVGVEETQYF
TRBV28	TRBJ1-1	NA	CASSLTGNTEAFF
TRBV7-2	TRBJ1-5	NA	CASSLGRHQPQHF
TRBV18	TRBJ2-2	NA	CASSPLRRMNTGELFF
TRBV30	TRBJ1-6	NA	CAWTPREGGGSPLHF
TRBV5-4	TRBJ1-2	NA	CASSQSGGFNYGYTF